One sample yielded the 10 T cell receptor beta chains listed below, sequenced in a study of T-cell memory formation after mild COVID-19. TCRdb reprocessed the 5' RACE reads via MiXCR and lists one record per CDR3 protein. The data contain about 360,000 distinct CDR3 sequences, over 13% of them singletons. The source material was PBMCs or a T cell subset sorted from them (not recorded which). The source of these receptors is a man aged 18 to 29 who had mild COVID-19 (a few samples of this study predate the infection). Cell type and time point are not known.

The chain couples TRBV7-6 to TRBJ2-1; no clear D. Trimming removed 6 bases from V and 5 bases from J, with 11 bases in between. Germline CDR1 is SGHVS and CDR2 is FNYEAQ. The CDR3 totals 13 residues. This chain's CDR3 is CASRETVNNEQFF. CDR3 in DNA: TGTGCCAGCAGAGAAACAGTTAACAATGAGCAGTTCTTC.

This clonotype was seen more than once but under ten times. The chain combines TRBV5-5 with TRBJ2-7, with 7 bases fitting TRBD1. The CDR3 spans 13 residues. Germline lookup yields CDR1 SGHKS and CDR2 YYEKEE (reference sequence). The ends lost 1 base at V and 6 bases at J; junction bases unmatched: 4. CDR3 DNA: TGTGCCAGCAGCTTGACAGGGGTTCGCGAGCAGTACGTC. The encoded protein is CASSLTGVREQYV.

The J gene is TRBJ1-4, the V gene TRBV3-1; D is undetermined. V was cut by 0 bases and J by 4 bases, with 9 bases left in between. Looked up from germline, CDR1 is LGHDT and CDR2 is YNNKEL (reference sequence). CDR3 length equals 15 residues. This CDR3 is CASSQEGGNNEKLFF. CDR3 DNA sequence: TGTGCCAGCAGCCAAGAAGGAGGGAATAATGAAAAACTGTTTTTT. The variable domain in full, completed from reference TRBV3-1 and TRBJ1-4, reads DTAVSQTPKYLVTQMGNDKSIKCEQNLGHDTMYWYKQDSKKFLKIMFSYNNKELIINETVPNRFSPKSPDKAHLNLHINSLELGDSAVYFCASSQEGGNNEKLFFGSGTQLSVL.

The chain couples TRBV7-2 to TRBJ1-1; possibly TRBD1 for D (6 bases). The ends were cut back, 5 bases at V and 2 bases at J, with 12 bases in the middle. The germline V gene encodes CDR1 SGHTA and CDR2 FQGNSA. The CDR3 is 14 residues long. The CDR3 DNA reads TGTGCCAGCAGCGGAAAGGGGGGTAACACTGAAGCTTTCTTT. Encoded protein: CASSGKGGNTEAFF.

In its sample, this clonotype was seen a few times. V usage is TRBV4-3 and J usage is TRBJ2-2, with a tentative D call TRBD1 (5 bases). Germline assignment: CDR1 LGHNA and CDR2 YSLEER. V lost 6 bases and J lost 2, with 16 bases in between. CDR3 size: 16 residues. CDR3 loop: CASSTGAVFNTGELFF. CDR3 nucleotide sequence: TGCGCCAGCAGTACAGGTGCTGTCTTCAACACCGGGGAGCTGTTTTTT.

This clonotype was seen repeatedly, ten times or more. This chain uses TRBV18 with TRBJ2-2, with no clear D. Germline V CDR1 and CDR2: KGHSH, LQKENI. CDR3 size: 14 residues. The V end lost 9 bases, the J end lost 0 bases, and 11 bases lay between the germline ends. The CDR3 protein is CASSYDPNTGELFF. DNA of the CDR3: TGTGCCAGTTCCTACGACCCGAACACCGGGGAGCTGTTTTTT.

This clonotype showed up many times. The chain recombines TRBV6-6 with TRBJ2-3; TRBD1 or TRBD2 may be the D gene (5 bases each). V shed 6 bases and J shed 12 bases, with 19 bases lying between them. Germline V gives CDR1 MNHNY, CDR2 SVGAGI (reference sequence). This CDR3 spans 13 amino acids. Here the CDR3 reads CASSPGTGTPQYF. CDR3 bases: TGTGCCAGCAGCCCAGGTACGGGGACCCCACAGTATTTT.

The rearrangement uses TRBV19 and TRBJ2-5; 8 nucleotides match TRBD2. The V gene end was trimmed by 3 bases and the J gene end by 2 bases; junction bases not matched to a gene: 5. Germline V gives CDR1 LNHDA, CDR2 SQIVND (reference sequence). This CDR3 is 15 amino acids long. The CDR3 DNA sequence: TGTGCCAGTAGTATTTGGTTAGCGGGGCAAGAGACCCAGTACTTC. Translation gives CASSIWLAGQETQYF.

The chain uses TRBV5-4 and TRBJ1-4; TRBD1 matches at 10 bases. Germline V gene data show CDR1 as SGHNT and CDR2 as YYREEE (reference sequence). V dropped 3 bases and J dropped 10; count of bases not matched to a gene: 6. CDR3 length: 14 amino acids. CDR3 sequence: CASSSGQGDAKLFF. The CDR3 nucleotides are TGTGCCAGCAGCTCCGGACAGGGGGACGCAAAACTGTTTTTT.

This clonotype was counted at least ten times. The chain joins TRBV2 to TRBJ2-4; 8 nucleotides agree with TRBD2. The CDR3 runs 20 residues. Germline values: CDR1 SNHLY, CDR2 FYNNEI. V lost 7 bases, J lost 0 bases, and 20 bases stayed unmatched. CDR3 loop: CASKERWAGGQRLAKNIQYF. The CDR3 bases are TGTGCCAGCAAGGAGCGCTGGGCGGGGGGACAACGGCTAGCCAAAAACATTCAGTACTTC.